One sample yielded the 26 T cell receptor beta chains listed below, sequenced in a study of Ad26.COV2.S vaccination and SARS-CoV-2 variants. TCRdb's copy holds only in-frame clones and misses some; the assay was immunoSEQ multiplex PCR. The sample has about 350,000 clones; under 95% are singletons. The sample was peripheral blood, taken after recovery from COVID-19. The receptors derive from a human donor who had recovered from COVID-19.

This chain links TRBV10-3 with TRBJ2-1, with a tentative D call TRBD2 (6 bases). The V gene's germline CDR1 is ENHRY and CDR2 SYGVKD. V gave up 3 bases and J gave up 5 bases, with 14 bases separating them. This CDR3 has 15 amino acids. In DNA, the CDR3 is TGTGCCATCAGTGAAACCCACGGGGGAAACAATGAGCAGTTCTTC. This encodes CAISETHGGNNEQFF.

This sequence joins TRBV6-1 and TRBJ2-7, with D tentatively TRBD2 (5 bases). CDR1 and CDR2 from the germline V gene are MNHNS and SASEGT. The CDR3 is 14 residues long. V was cut by 1 base and J by 3 bases, with 10 bases left in between. CDR3: CASSEDGSLYEQYF. As DNA, the CDR3 is TGTGCCAGCAGTGAAGATGGGAGCCTCTACGAGCAGTACTTC.

The V gene is TRBV4-3, the J gene TRBJ1-1; D is ambiguous. The CDR3 loop spans 16 amino acids. Germline V CDR1 and CDR2: LGHNA, YSLEER. V was pared by 1 base and J by 3 bases, with 15 bases between. CDR3 residues: CASSQVAGKRDTEAFF. The CDR3 coding sequence is TGCGCCAGCAGCCAAGTAGCGGGGAAAAGGGACACTGAAGCTTTCTTT.

This rearrangement joins TRBV5-1 to TRBJ2-3, with D perhaps TRBD2 (6 bases). The CDR3 length is 13 residues. CDR1 and CDR2 from the germline V gene are SGHRS and YFSETQ. V dropped 5 bases and J dropped 5 bases, with 12 bases sitting between them. CDR3 bases: TGCGCCAGCAGGAGGCCCGGGGGAGATACGCAGTATTTT. This translates into CASRRPGGDTQYF.

V usage is TRBV19 and J usage is TRBJ1-6; TRBD1 matches at 8 bases. The CDR3 runs 14 residues. V trimming: 2 bases; J trimming: 9 bases; junction bases outside the gene matches: 3. Germline V gene data show CDR1 as LNHDA and CDR2 as SQIVND (reference sequence). CDR3 loop: CASSIQGAGSPLHF. The CDR3 coding sequence is TGTGCCAGTAGTATACAGGGGGCCGGTTCACCCCTCCACTTT.

This chain uses TRBV11-3 with TRBJ2-2, with 13 positions matching TRBD2. This CDR3 region has 16 residues. Trimming cost V 5 bases and J 6 bases; bases outside gene matches: 6. Germline CDR1 and CDR2: SGHNT and YENEEA. The CDR3 coding sequence is TGTGCCAGCAGCCCACGACTAGCGGGGGGCCCCGGGGAGCTGTTTTTT. Translating gives CASSPRLAGGPGELFF. Filled out from reference TRBV11-3 and TRBJ2-2, the complete variable domain reads EAGVVQSPRYKIIEKKQPVAFWCNPISGHNTLYWYLQNLGQGPELLIRYENEEAVDDSQLPKDRFSAERLKGVDSTLKIQPAELGDSAVYLCASSPRLAGGPGELFFGEGSRLTVL.

This CDR3 reads CASSLGLARGGETQYF. The CDR3 nucleotides read TGCGCCAGCAGCTTGGGACTAGCGAGGGGGGGAGAGACCCAGTACTTC. The genes are TRBV5-1 and TRBJ2-5; 8 positions agree with TRBD2. Germline CDR1 reads SGHRS; CDR2 reads YFSETQ. This CDR3 is built from 16 residues. With 0 bases clipped from V and 4 bases from J, the junction kept 8 bases outside the gene matches.

This clone has more than one count but fewer than ten. The chain joins TRBV7-2 to TRBJ1-1, with 8 bases matching TRBD1. Germline V gives CDR1 SGHTA, CDR2 FQGNSA. The CDR3 length is 14 residues. V was pared by 6 bases and J by 1 base, with 4 bases of the junction left unmatched. The CDR3 DNA is TGTGCCAGCAGTTGGGACAGGTGGAACACTGAAGCTTTCTTT. Protein: CASSWDRWNTEAFF.

The chain employs TRBV19 and TRBJ1-5, with 9 nucleotides matching TRBD1. Germline-derived CDR1 and CDR2 are LNHDA and SQIVND (reference sequence). The CDR3 runs 14 residues. Germline trimming cut 6 bases from V and 5 bases from J; bases unmatched to any gene: 5. CDR3 region: CASSPTGGYQPQHF. The DNA of the CDR3 is TGTGCCAGTAGCCCGACAGGGGGTTATCAGCCCCAGCATTTT.

The genes are TRBV7-9 and TRBJ1-1; a weak D match, TRBD1 (5 bases). The CDR3 has 14 amino acids. CDR1 SEHNR and CDR2 FQNEAQ come from the germline V gene (reference sequence). Trimming cost V 8 bases and J 3 bases, with 16 bases left between them. The CDR3 DNA follows: TGTGCCAGCCACACGGGCAGGGCGGACACTGAAGCTTTCTTT. Its translation is CASHTGRADTEAFF.

The chain links TRBV2 to TRBJ1-1; D unclear. Germline V gene data show CDR1 as SNHLY and CDR2 as FYNNEI. Trimming took 6 bases from V and 5 from J, leaving 10 bases between them. The CDR3 is 12 amino acids. The CDR3 protein is CASRDGETEAFF. As DNA, the CDR3 is TGTGCCAGCAGGGACGGCGAGACTGAAGCTTTCTTT.

This sequence joins TRBV6-5 and TRBJ2-7; possible D gene TRBD1, 6 bases. In germline, CDR1 is MNHEY, CDR2 SVGAGI. CDR3 length: 15 amino acids. Trimming stripped 5 bases from V and 7 bases from J, with 21 bases between. In nucleotides, the CDR3 is TGTGCCAGCAGTCGCCCCTCCGGGACACTTGGGGAGCAGTACTTC. This codes for CASSRPSGTLGEQYF.

The chain joins TRBV19 to TRBJ2-5, with 12 bases matching TRBD2. This CDR3 contains 15 residues. Germline V lookup: CDR1 LNHDA, CDR2 SQIVND (reference sequence). V dropped 5 bases and J dropped 2; count of bases not matched to a gene: 3. In nucleotides, the CDR3 is TGTGCCAGTAGTGTAACTAGCGGGGGGCAAGAGACCCAGTACTTC. It codes for CASSVTSGGQETQYF.

The V call is TRBV4-1, the J call TRBJ1-3; maybe TRBD1 (5 bases). The CDR3 is 18 amino acids. Per the germline V gene, CDR1 is MGHRA and CDR2 is YSYEKL. Trimming took off 2 bases at V and 0 bases at J, with 17 bases between the two ends. The chain's CDR3 is CASSQPAGGPVSGNTIYF. The DNA for the CDR3 is TGCGCCAGCAGCCAACCGGCGGGGGGACCCGTCTCTGGAAACACCATATATTTT.

The genes are TRBV7-2 and TRBJ1-2, with 11 bases identical to TRBD1. The germline V gene has CDR1 SGHTA and CDR2 FQGNSA. The CDR3 has 16 residues. J was trimmed by 4 bases and V by 4 bases; bases with no gene match: 8. For the CDR3, the DNA is TGTGCCAGCAGCTACCCGGACAGGGGGCCGCGCTATGGCTACACCTTC. It encodes CASSYPDRGPRYGYTF.

Comment on this clone: One end of the junction does not line up with germline, which may come from a read error. The chain carries TRBV5-4 and TRBJ1-1; the match to TRBD1 covers 10 bases. Germline-derived CDR1 and CDR2 are SGHNT and YYREEE (reference sequence). The CDR3 extends over 13 amino acids. The CDR3 nucleotides are TGTGCCTGCAGGGACAGGGGTGGCACTGAAGCTTTCTTT. It encodes CACRDRGGTEAFF.

The chain joins TRBV11-2 to TRBJ2-1, with TRBD2 matching over 8 bases. V gave up 3 bases and J gave up 8 bases; unmatched junction bases: 6. Germline CDR1 is SGHAT and CDR2 is FQNNGV. This CDR3 comprises 14 residues. The CDR3 DNA reads as TGTGCCAGCAGCTTCGGGGGGGGCGCGGATGAGCAGTTCTTC. It yields the protein CASSFGGGADEQFF. The whole variable domain, filled in from reference TRBV11-2 and TRBJ2-1, reads EAGVAQSPRYKIIEKRQSVAFWCNPISGHATLYWYQQILGQGPKLLIQFQNNGVVDDSQLPKDRFSAERLKGVDSTLKIQPAKLEDSAVYLCASSFGGGADEQFFGPGTRLTVL.

The rearrangement joins TRBV7-2 to TRBJ2-3; D gene uncertain. The V end was cut by 2 bases, the J end by 2 bases, with 8 bases between. CDR1 and CDR2 from the germline V gene are SGHTA and FQGNSA. The CDR3 spans 14 residues. The CDR3 protein is CASSLQRLTDTQYF. CDR3 bases: TGTGCCAGCAGCTTACAGAGGCTCACAGATACGCAGTATTTT.

Notes on this clone: Other DNA sequences in the same sample also yield this CDR3. J is TRBJ1-5 and V is TRBV7-9, with D uncertain. CDR3 size: 13 residues. CDR1 is SEHNR and CDR2 is FQNEAQ in the germline V gene (reference sequence). V was shortened by 0 bases and J by 5 bases, with 5 bases between the two germline ends. The DNA for the CDR3 is TGTGCCAGCAGCTTAGCGGGAGATCAGCCCCAGCATTTT. Protein product: CASSLAGDQPQHF.

The J gene is TRBJ1-1, the V gene TRBV12-3 or TRBV12-4; D is uncertain. The CDR3 covers 11 residues. V lost 8 bases and J lost 3, with 7 bases in between. This CDR3 is CASHLDTEAFF. CDR3 DNA sequence: TGTGCCAGCCACTTGGACACTGAAGCTTTCTTT.

In this sample, this clone turned up once. The V and J genes are TRBV18 and TRBJ2-3; unclear D gene. This CDR3 has 15 residues. The V end was cut by 7 bases, the J end by 0 bases, with 14 bases between. Germline-derived CDR1 and CDR2 are KGHSH and LQKENI. CDR3 DNA sequence: TGTGCCAGCTTCGGTAGCACCTCTAGCACAGATACGCAGTATTTT. It specifies CASFGSTSSTDTQYF.

This clone was seen a handful of times. This chain connects TRBV9 to TRBJ1-5; D gene unclear. There are 14 residues in the CDR3. V was clipped by 4 bases and J by 7 bases, with 15 bases between them. Germline V gene data show CDR1 as SGDLS and CDR2 as YYNGEE. CDR3: CASSPFGGKQPQHF. As DNA, the CDR3 is TGTGCCAGCAGCCCCTTCGGAGGAAAGCAGCCCCAGCATTTT.

V gene TRBV21-1 combines with J gene TRBJ1-5. TRBV21-1 is termed a pseudogene. There are 18 residues in the CDR3. The CDR3 sequence is CASSLTEVTDYSNQPQHF. In DNA form, the CDR3 reads TGTGCCAGCAGCTTAACGGAGGTGACAGACTATAGCAATCAGCCCCAGCATTTT.

This chain connects TRBV27 to TRBJ1-1; possible D gene TRBD1, 6 bases. CDR1 MNHEY and CDR2 SMNVEV come from the germline V gene (reference sequence). The CDR3 runs to 13 residues. The ends were cut back, 4 bases at V and 6 bases at J, with 12 bases in the middle. The DNA for the CDR3 is TGTGCCAGCAGTTCTCCGGGGGCCCCTGAAGCTTTCTTT. It encodes CASSSPGAPEAFF.

The V and J genes are TRBV12-5 and TRBJ2-3; TRBD1 matches 7 bases. Germline V gives CDR1 LGHNT, CDR2 FRNRAP. V dropped 6 bases and J dropped 4; count of bases not matched to a gene: 7. The CDR3 covers 14 residues. The CDR3 protein is CASGPKTGSDTQYF. For the CDR3, the DNA is TGTGCTAGTGGCCCGAAGACAGGGTCAGATACGCAGTATTTT. The entire variable domain, with the rest obtained from reference TRBV12-5 and TRBJ2-3, is as follows: DARVTQTPRHKVTEMGQEVTMRCQPILGHNTVFWYRQTMMQGLELLAYFRNRAPLDDSGMPKDRFSAEMPDATLATLKIQPSEPRDSAVYFCASGPKTGSDTQYFGPGTRLTVL.

The chain employs TRBV19 and TRBJ1-5; D is perhaps TRBD1 (6 bases). The V gene lost 2 bases and the J gene lost 2 bases, with 13 bases spanning the gap. Germline CDR1 and CDR2: LNHDA and SQIVND (reference sequence). There are 16 residues in the CDR3. The CDR3 bases are TGTGCCAGTAGTATACGTCAGGGGAACGGCAATCAGCCCCAGCATTTT. Protein product: CASSIRQGNGNQPQHF. The complete variable domain, with remaining parts taken from reference TRBV19 and TRBJ1-5, reads DGGITQSPKYLFRKEGQNVTLSCEQNLNHDAMYWYRQDPGQGLRLIYYSQIVNDFQKGDIAEGYSVSREKKESFPLTVTSAQKNPTAFYLCASSIRQGNGNQPQHFGDGTRLSIL.